The clone carrying this T cell receptor beta chain was observed at least ten times. Antigen unknown. Unique molecular identifiers were incorporated when the TCRbeta library was constructed. TCRdb independently ran MiXCR on the PCR reads; one entry per CDR3 protein. The profile shows almost 250,000 distinct CDR3 sequences, roughly 23% of them singletons. This entry is derived from a study of T-cell reconstitution after alpha-beta-depleted transplantation in children. Germline lookup yields CDR1 SQVTM and CDR2 ANQGSEA. The V gene lost 4 bases and the J gene lost 2 bases, with 9 bases spanning the gap. This CDR3 has 12 amino acids. Findings and caveats of the study: It was surviving recipient T cells and thymic progenitors that gave some patients high TCRbeta diversity at day 60.

Sequencing used PBMCs, obtained before TCRalphabeta/CD19-depleted stem cell transplant. The clonotype originates from a girl between 2 and 10 years old with Fanconi anemia, due to receive a stem cell transplant. V usage is TRBV29-1 and J usage is TRBJ2-7; the D gene is possibly TRBD1 (6 bases). The CDR3 loop is CSVGTAPYEQYF. The CDR3 DNA follows: TGCAGCGTTGGGACAGCCCCCTACGAGCAGTACTTC.